This entry lists 26 T cell receptor beta chains sequenced from one sample in a study of Graves' ophthalmopathy and Graves' hyperthyroidism. TCR beta CDR3 regions were amplified from RNA transcripts. First-round RT-PCR employed HTBI primers, with a second-round multiplex PCR after it. Each CDR3 protein gets one entry after TCRdb re-called the multiplex PCR reads with MiXCR. The sample lists around 1.1 million distinct CDR3 sequences; 35% to 40% were seen once. Sequenced input: peripheral blood or thyroid tissue (not recorded which). The origin of the receptors is an adult man with Graves' hyperthyroidism.

Comment on this clonotype: No conserved phenylalanine or tryptophan is present at the end of the CDR3, so a read error is the likely explanation. It is unclear where the CDR3 begins or ends on the DNA, so no DNA is shown, and the CDR3 is as TCRdb lists it. This sequence joins TRBV7-9 and TRBJ2-7; the table's D gene call, TRBD2, was not cross checked with the DNA. Termini included, the CDR3 measures 12 amino acids. CDR1 SEHNR and CDR2 FQNEAQ come from the germline V gene (reference sequence). The CDR3 region is CASSLDQLAGEI.

This clonotype was observed many times. The chain carries TRBV9 and TRBJ1-2, with 10 bases lining up with TRBD1. This CDR3 has 16 amino acids. V lost 7 bases to trimming and J lost 8 bases; unmatched junction nucleotides: 17. CDR1 is SGDLS and CDR2 is YYNGEE in the germline V gene. CDR3 loop: CASARKVGQGIDGYTF. DNA of the CDR3: TGTGCCAGCGCCAGGAAGGTGGGACAGGGGATCGACGGCTACACCTTC.

V usage is TRBV29-1 and J usage is TRBJ2-5; D might be TRBD2 (6 bases). The germline CDR1 and CDR2 sequences are SQVTM and ANQGSEA. There are 13 residues in the CDR3. CDR3 protein: CSYGTGVQETQYF. The CDR3, as DNA: TGCAGTTACGGGACTGGAGTCCAAGAGACCCAGTACTTC.

This clonotype was seen a few times. The rearrangement uses TRBV4-3 and TRBJ1-6; 9 nucleotides agree with TRBD1. The length of the CDR3 is 17 residues. V shed 0 bases and J 9 bases; nucleotides not matched to a gene: 9. Germline V lookup: CDR1 LGHNA, CDR2 YSLEER. CDR3 coding DNA: TGCGCCAGCAGCCAAGATGCGGGGGGACAGGGTGCTTCACCCCTCCACTTT. Translated, it gives CASSQDAGGQGASPLHF.

This clonotype was seen ten or more times. The V and J genes are TRBV11-2 and TRBJ2-7; 9 bases align to TRBD1. The germline V gene encodes CDR1 SGHAT and CDR2 FQNNGV. The V gene end was trimmed by 7 bases and the J gene end by 2 bases; junction bases not matched to a gene: 12. This CDR3 has 16 amino acids. The CDR3 is CASTVQVTGGTYEQYF. The CDR3 DNA reads as TGTGCCAGCACCGTACAGGTGACAGGGGGGACCTACGAGCAGTACTTC.

The sample holds one count of this clonotype. The chain couples TRBV5-1 to TRBJ2-5, with TRBD1 matching 7 bases. The CDR3 runs 14 residues. The J segment lost 7 bases and the V segment lost 4 bases, leaving 10 bases of the junction unmatched. Germline assignment: CDR1 SGHRS and CDR2 YFSETQ. The CDR3 here is CASSPGTDAGTQYF. CDR3 sequence (DNA): TGCGCCAGCAGCCCAGGGACAGATGCAGGGACCCAGTACTTC.

The sample holds many counts of this clonotype. The chain carries TRBV7-9 and TRBJ1-3; D uncertain. Germline CDR1 reads SEHNR; CDR2 reads FQNEAQ (reference sequence). The CDR3 consists of 14 residues. V dropped 1 base and J dropped 2 bases, with 6 bases sitting between them. For the CDR3, the DNA is TGTGCCAGCAGCTTAGGGCCAACTGGAAACACCATATATTTT. Its translation: CASSLGPTGNTIYF.

Many counts were recorded for this clonotype. V and J are TRBV20-1 and TRBJ2-7, with D maybe TRBD2 (6 bases). The CDR3 consists of 14 residues. V gave up 6 bases and J gave up 0 bases, with 15 bases separating them. Germline V lookup: CDR1 DFQATT, CDR2 SNEGSKA (reference sequence). The CDR3 sequence is CSATSSANSYEQYF. CDR3 bases: TGCAGTGCAACTTCTAGCGCAAACTCCTACGAGCAGTACTTC.

This clonotype was seen many times. The chain carries TRBV9 and TRBJ2-7; D unresolved. The germline V and J ends were trimmed by 3 bases and 2 bases, with 9 bases remaining between them. CDR1 is SGDLS and CDR2 is YYNGEE in the germline V gene. This CDR3 region has 13 residues. The CDR3 bases are TGTGCCAGCAGCGCTGGCCCTACCTACGAGCAGTACTTC. This gives the protein CASSAGPTYEQYF.

Comment on this clonotype: The junction differs from germline at one of its ends, possibly a read error. The chain uses TRBV28 and TRBJ2-7; the D is unclear. The CDR3 is made up of 13 amino acids. The germline V gene encodes CDR1 MDHEN and CDR2 SYDVKM. The chain's CDR3 is CASSVIGSYEHYF. The CDR3 nucleotides read TGTGCCAGCAGTGTAATAGGGTCCTACGAGCACTACTTC.

This clonotype occurred many times. The chain combines TRBV20-1 with TRBJ2-2, with D unclear. V lost 2 bases, J lost 2 bases, and 9 bases lay in between. There are 14 residues in the CDR3. Germline V CDR1 and CDR2: DFQATT, SNEGSKA (reference sequence). CDR3 nucleotide sequence: TGCAGTGCTAGACCCGGTGGAAACACCGGGGAGCTGTTTTTT. Encoded protein: CSARPGGNTGELFF.

The V and J genes are TRBV3-1 and TRBJ1-5; possible D gene TRBD1, 6 bases. Between the trimmed V and J ends, which lost 4 bases and 6 bases, there was a span of 16 bases. This CDR3 spans 15 amino acids. Germline CDR1 LGHDT, CDR2 YNNKEL (reference sequence). The CDR3 DNA follows: TGTGCCAGCAGCCCTACTCCAGGGGCACGTCAGCCCCAGCATTTT. Translating it yields CASSPTPGARQPQHF.

As to this clonotype: Just one base apart from a much larger clone, this may be a read error. This sequence joins TRBV20-1 and TRBJ1-3; a weak D match, TRBD1 (5 bases). Germline CDR1 is DFQATT and CDR2 is SNEGSKA (reference sequence). The CDR3 has 12 amino acids. CDR3 coding DNA: TGCAGTGCTAAAGGGGTTAGAAACACCATACATTTT. Protein sequence: CSAKGVRNTIHF.

The J gene is TRBJ1-1, the V gene TRBV28, with 9 positions matching TRBD1. The CDR3 is 13 residues long. Germline V lookup: CDR1 MDHEN, CDR2 SYDVKM. The junction had 9 bases not matched to a gene; V was cut back by 7 bases and J by 9 bases. CDR3 sequence: CASNVGQGKKAFF. The DNA of the CDR3 is TGTGCCAGCAATGTGGGACAGGGAAAGAAAGCTTTCTTT.

Only a few counts were recorded for this clonotype. The gene calls are TRBV7-9 and TRBJ2-2; 12 nucleotides align to TRBD1. Per the germline V gene, CDR1 is SEHNR and CDR2 is FQNEAQ (reference sequence). V was clipped by 4 bases and J by 0 bases; unmatched bases: 3. The CDR3 spans 17 residues. DNA for the CDR3: TGTGCCAGCAGCTGGGACAGGGGGCGTACGAACACCGGGGAGCTGTTTTTT. It yields the protein CASSWDRGRTNTGELFF. The full variable domain, its missing parts supplied by reference TRBV7-9 and TRBJ2-2, is DTGVSQNPRHKITKRGQNVTFRCDPISEHNRLYWYRQTLGQGPEFLTYFQNEAQLEKSRLLSDRFSAERPKGSFSTLEIQRTEQGDSAMYLCASSWDRGRTNTGELFFGEGSRLTVL.

Many counts were recorded for this clonotype. The V gene is TRBV20-1, the J gene TRBJ1-2, with TRBD1 matching over 7 bases. V shed 1 base and J 7 bases; nucleotides not matched to a gene: 12. Germline values: CDR1 DFQATT, CDR2 SNEGSKA (reference sequence). This CDR3 is 15 amino acids long. The CDR3 DNA is TGCAGTGCTAGAGCCCGGAACCCAGGGGGTGGTGGCTACACCTTC. It specifies CSARARNPGGGGYTF.

As to this clonotype: A much larger clone differs from this one at a single base, so this may be a read error. This likely comes from a read error, as the CDR3 has no conserved phenylalanine or tryptophan at its end. V gene TRBV7-3 combines with J gene TRBJ1-5, with 7 bases fitting TRBD1. Germline loops: CDR1 SGHTA, CDR2 FQGTGA. Trimming took 5 bases from V and 6 from J; bases not matched to a gene: 10. This CDR3 comprises 15 residues. The CDR3 is CASSQTGAAGQPQHV. The CDR3 region has the DNA TGTGCCAGCAGCCAAACAGGGGCGGCGGGTCAGCCCCAGCATGTT.

The V and J genes are TRBV29-1 and TRBJ2-7, with TRBD1 matching over 12 bases. Germline V gene data show CDR1 as SQVTM and CDR2 as ANQGSEA. The CDR3 sequence is 13 residues long. With 6 bases clipped from V and 5 bases from J, the junction kept 5 bases outside the gene matches. CDR3 loop: CSVRDRGPHEQYF. The CDR3 nucleotides read TGCAGCGTCCGGGACAGGGGGCCCCACGAGCAGTACTTC.

A word on this clonotype: One base away lies a much larger clone, so this may be a sequencing read error. This chain links TRBV7-9 with TRBJ2-5; the match to TRBD2 covers 8 bases. The germline CDR1 and CDR2 sequences are SEHNR and FQNEAQ (reference sequence). V shed 5 bases, J shed 7 bases, and the junction held 15 bases outside the gene matches. This CDR3 is built from 16 residues. The CDR3 is CASSPDGNTAGGTQYF. CDR3 nucleotides: TGTGCCAGCAGCCCAGACGGAAACACCGCGGGAGGGACCCAGTACTTC.

The CDR3 nucleotides read TGCAGCGTTGCGCTGGACAGGGGCGGAAACACCATATATTTT. This gives the protein CSVALDRGGNTIYF. This rearrangement joins TRBV29-1 to TRBJ1-3, with 9 bases fitting TRBD1. The germline CDR1 and CDR2 sequences are SQVTM and ANQGSEA. With V trimmed by 4 bases and J by 4 bases, 5 bases remained unmatched. CDR3 length: 14 residues.

This clonotype was seen just once. The rearrangement links TRBV5-1 to TRBJ2-7; 8 nucleotides match TRBD2. CDR1 SGHRS and CDR2 YFSETQ come from the germline V gene. The CDR3 is made up of 16 amino acids. V lost 0 bases, J lost 1 base, and 6 bases stayed unmatched. CDR3 amino acids: CASSLGSLAGSYEQYF. CDR3 coding DNA: TGCGCCAGCAGCTTGGGCTCTCTAGCGGGTTCCTACGAGCAGTACTTC.

Note on this clonotype: Because it lacks the conserved phenylalanine or tryptophan at the end, this CDR3 is likely a read error. The DNA is omitted, as the CDR3 cannot be located on it reliably, and the CDR3 follows TCRdb's listing. The V call is TRBV4-2, the J call TRBJ2-5. 8 amino acids form the CDR3, both terminal residues included. Germline V gene sequence: CDR1 LGHNA, CDR2 YNFKEQ. This CDR3 reads CASSQDPG.

This clonotype has a count of ten or more. V and J are TRBV20-1 and TRBJ2-2; possible D gene TRBD2, 6 bases. CDR1 is DFQATT, CDR2 SNEGSKA, per germline (reference sequence). The CDR3 contains 14 residues. Trimming shortened V by 3 bases and J by 5 bases, and 13 bases separated the two germline ends. The CDR3 sequence: CSASTSRLTGELFF. CDR3 DNA sequence: TGCAGTGCTAGTACTAGCCGCCTAACCGGGGAGCTGTTTTTT.

On this clonotype itself: Possible read error: a much larger clone is one base away. The chain carries TRBV12-3 or TRBV12-4 and TRBJ2-2; D gene uncertain. Trimming removed 6 bases at V and 0 bases at J, with 11 bases between. The length of the CDR3 is 15 residues. CDR3 loop: CASSVRAANTGELFF. The CDR3 region has the DNA TGTGCCAGCAGCGTAAGGGCAGCGAACACCGGGGAGCTGTTTTTT.

Ten or more counts support this clonotype. The chain uses TRBV20-1 and TRBJ1-6, with a tentative D call TRBD1 (6 bases). CDR3 length: 14 amino acids. Germline V gene data show CDR1 as DFQATT and CDR2 as SNEGSKA (reference sequence). Trimming took off 4 bases at V and 5 bases at J, with 12 bases between the two ends. The CDR3 DNA reads as TGCAGTGCTACACAGGGACTTAATAATTCACCCCTCCACTTT. This translates into CSATQGLNNSPLHF.

The rearrangement uses TRBV11-1 and TRBJ2-5, with 13 bases lining up with TRBD2. The germline V gene encodes CDR1 SGHAT and CDR2 FQDESV (reference sequence). The CDR3 consists of 16 residues. V lost 5 bases and J lost 2; bases outside the gene matches: 5. The CDR3 DNA reads TGTGCCAGCAGCCGAACTAGCGGGGGGGCTCAAGAGACCCAGTACTTC. This translates into CASSRTSGGAQETQYF. The full variable domain, with the rest looked up from reference TRBV11-1 and TRBJ2-5, is EAEVAQSPRYKITEKSQAVAFWCDPISGHATLYWYRQILGQGPELLVQFQDESVVDDSQLPKDRFSAERLKGVDSTLKIQPAELGDSAMYLCASSRTSGGAQETQYFGPGTRLLVL.